This T cell receptor beta chain was documented in a study of PD-1 blockade in mismatch repair-deficient tumors. Germline V gene sequence: CDR1 MNHEY, CDR2 SMNVEV (reference sequence). The CDR3 is 13 residues long. Trimming removed 3 bases from V and 5 bases from J, with 8 bases in between. Sequenced by immunoSEQ multiplex PCR; TCRdb stores in-frame clones only, minus some. The data contain about 38,000 clones, 70% to 80% of them singletons. The chain uses TRBV27 and TRBJ2-1, with D uncertain. This sample comprised peripheral blood, obtained 4 weeks after starting pembrolizumab. The clonotype was recovered from an adult with mismatch repair-deficient cancer. The CDR3 loop is CASSFGRDNEQFF. CDR3 coding DNA: TGTGCCAGCAGTTTCGGACGGGACAATGAGCAGTTCTTC.